Listed here is a single T cell receptor (beta chain). Antigen unknown. RNA transcripts were the template for amplifying TCR beta CDR3 regions. Primed by the HTBI set, a first-round RT-PCR was run on the TCR CDR3. TCRdb called the multiplex PCR reads again in MiXCR, with one record for every CDR3 protein. This sample has 500,000 to 750,000 distinct CDR3 sequences, with 14% found just once. Using approximately 10 ml of fresh peripheral blood, PBMCs were prepared. This record comes from a study of T cells in Graves' hyperthyroidism and ophthalmopathy. Study-wide background: Peripheral blood was acquired at first diagnosis, ahead of any therapy whatsoever. Regarding the study as a whole: Model-based prediction identified ophthalmopathy a median about 6.8 months prior to its onset.

The J segment lost 6 bases and the V segment lost 6 bases, leaving 1 base of the junction unmatched. Germline V gene data show CDR1 as SNHLY and CDR2 as FYNNEI. The length of the CDR3 is 12 residues. The chain joins TRBV2 to TRBJ2-2; the match to TRBD1 covers 7 bases. Sequenced: blood. The receptor was derived from a woman aged 18-30 years with Graves' ophthalmopathy. The CDR3 region is CASRDRAGELFF. CDR3 DNA sequence: TGTGCCAGCAGAGACAGGGCCGGGGAGCTGTTTTTT.